This T cell receptor beta chain was recorded in a study of T cell repertoires in cytomegalovirus infection. Overall study: Indicated by public TCR beta signatures were CMV infection and matching HLA type.

Germline V lookup: CDR1 SGHTA, CDR2 FQGNSA. V shed 0 bases and J shed 4 bases, with 11 bases lying between them. CDR3 size: 15 residues. MiXCR was run by TCRdb on the reads, yielding one entry per CDR3 protein. The profile covers about 180,000 distinct CDR3 sequences, with approximately 15% appearing a single time and roughly 30% taken by the ten largest. The receptor was isolated from a human donor in good health (CMV status not recorded). Some clones in this sample may be carry-over from other donors' samples. Sequencing input: PBMCs. The V gene is TRBV7-2, the J gene TRBJ2-3; D is unclear. The CDR3 loop reads CASSLAPYSADTQYF. The CDR3 DNA sequence: TGTGCCAGCAGCTTAGCGCCCTATTCAGCAGATACGCAGTATTTT.